This TCR beta chain was sequenced in a study of blood T cells in healthy people across ages. Study in general: Through template switching, about one barcoded beta molecule was captured per two T cells, as measured in model experiments. Overall study results and limits: Age showed a roughly linear inverse relationship with TCR beta diversity per million T cells.

Every participating donor contributed 8 to 10 milliliters of peripheral blood through a draw. A sample-barcoded 5' primer and a J-beta primer mix were used in a second PCR of roughly 6 to 12 cycles. TCRdb reanalysed the 5' RACE reads using MiXCR and keeps one entry per CDR3 protein. The sample includes hundreds of thousands of distinct CDR3 sequences, around 21% of them seen just once. This clonotype has more than one count but fewer than ten. Its antigen remains unknown. V was pared by 0 bases and J by 3 bases, with 13 bases between. The CDR3 runs to 16 residues. Germline CDR1 MGHRA, CDR2 YSYEKL. The rearrangement joins TRBV4-1 to TRBJ2-3, with a weak D call TRBD2 (6 bases). The clonotype originates from an older man in good health. Input material: blood. In nucleotides, the CDR3 is TGCGCCAGCAGCCAAGATGCTCGCGCGGGAACAGATACGCAGTATTTT. Translated: CASSQDARAGTDTQYF.